A selection of T cell receptor beta chains follows, all from one sample in a study of blood T cell repertoires in COVID-19. Assay: immunoSEQ multiplex PCR; the TCRdb copy retains only in-frame clones and omits some. Of about 170,000 clones in the sample, roughly 86% were seen once. The specimen was peripheral blood. The receptors here all came from a man between 70 and 80 years old with acute or convalescent COVID-19. The conserved cysteine and the conserved F or W are not part of the CDR3 here.

TRBJ2-7 TRBV2 ASSRDYTYEQY
TRBJ1-2 TRBV5-1 ASSLVSVSNYGYT
TRBJ1-1 TRBV6-5 ASSLTVMNTEAF
TRBJ2-3 TRBV18 ASSLLAGGRDTQY
TRBJ1-2 TRBV5-1 ASSLGTGLGYGYT
TRBJ2-5 TRBV9 ASSEARGSGGAETQY
TRBJ2-7 TRBV7-3 ASSLGAQGTKQY
TRBJ2-1 TRBV7-3 ASSTSVSSYNEQF
TRBJ1-1 TRBV29-1 SAKNTEAF
TRBJ2-4 TRBV27 ASSPQTSGRAVYY